This T cell receptor (beta chain) comes out of a study of cytomegalovirus exposure and HLA in healthy donors. Study observations and caveats: Researchers left out some V segments, among them TRBV6-2 and TRBV6-3, as indistinguishable.

A multiplex PCR was run with 60 Vbeta primers and 13 Jbeta primers. The table came from immunoSEQ multiplex PCR; TCRdb's copy has only in-frame clones and leaves some out. The table lists roughly 100,000 clones, roughly 80% of them singletons. CDR3 size: 15 residues. Looked up from germline, CDR1 is MNHEY and CDR2 is SVGAGI. J gave up 2 bases and V 6 bases, and 8 bases lay outside the gene matches. Details on this clone: Its specificity is not known.

The chain has TRBV6-5 and TRBJ2-7; 9 bases are a match to TRBD2. The sample consisted of PBMCs. This TCR was sampled from a male donor in good health and CMV-seropositive. As DNA, the CDR3 is TGTGCCAGCAGCCCTCTCGGCGGGAGGGCCTACGAGCAGTACTTC. The encoded protein is CASSPLGGRAYEQYF.